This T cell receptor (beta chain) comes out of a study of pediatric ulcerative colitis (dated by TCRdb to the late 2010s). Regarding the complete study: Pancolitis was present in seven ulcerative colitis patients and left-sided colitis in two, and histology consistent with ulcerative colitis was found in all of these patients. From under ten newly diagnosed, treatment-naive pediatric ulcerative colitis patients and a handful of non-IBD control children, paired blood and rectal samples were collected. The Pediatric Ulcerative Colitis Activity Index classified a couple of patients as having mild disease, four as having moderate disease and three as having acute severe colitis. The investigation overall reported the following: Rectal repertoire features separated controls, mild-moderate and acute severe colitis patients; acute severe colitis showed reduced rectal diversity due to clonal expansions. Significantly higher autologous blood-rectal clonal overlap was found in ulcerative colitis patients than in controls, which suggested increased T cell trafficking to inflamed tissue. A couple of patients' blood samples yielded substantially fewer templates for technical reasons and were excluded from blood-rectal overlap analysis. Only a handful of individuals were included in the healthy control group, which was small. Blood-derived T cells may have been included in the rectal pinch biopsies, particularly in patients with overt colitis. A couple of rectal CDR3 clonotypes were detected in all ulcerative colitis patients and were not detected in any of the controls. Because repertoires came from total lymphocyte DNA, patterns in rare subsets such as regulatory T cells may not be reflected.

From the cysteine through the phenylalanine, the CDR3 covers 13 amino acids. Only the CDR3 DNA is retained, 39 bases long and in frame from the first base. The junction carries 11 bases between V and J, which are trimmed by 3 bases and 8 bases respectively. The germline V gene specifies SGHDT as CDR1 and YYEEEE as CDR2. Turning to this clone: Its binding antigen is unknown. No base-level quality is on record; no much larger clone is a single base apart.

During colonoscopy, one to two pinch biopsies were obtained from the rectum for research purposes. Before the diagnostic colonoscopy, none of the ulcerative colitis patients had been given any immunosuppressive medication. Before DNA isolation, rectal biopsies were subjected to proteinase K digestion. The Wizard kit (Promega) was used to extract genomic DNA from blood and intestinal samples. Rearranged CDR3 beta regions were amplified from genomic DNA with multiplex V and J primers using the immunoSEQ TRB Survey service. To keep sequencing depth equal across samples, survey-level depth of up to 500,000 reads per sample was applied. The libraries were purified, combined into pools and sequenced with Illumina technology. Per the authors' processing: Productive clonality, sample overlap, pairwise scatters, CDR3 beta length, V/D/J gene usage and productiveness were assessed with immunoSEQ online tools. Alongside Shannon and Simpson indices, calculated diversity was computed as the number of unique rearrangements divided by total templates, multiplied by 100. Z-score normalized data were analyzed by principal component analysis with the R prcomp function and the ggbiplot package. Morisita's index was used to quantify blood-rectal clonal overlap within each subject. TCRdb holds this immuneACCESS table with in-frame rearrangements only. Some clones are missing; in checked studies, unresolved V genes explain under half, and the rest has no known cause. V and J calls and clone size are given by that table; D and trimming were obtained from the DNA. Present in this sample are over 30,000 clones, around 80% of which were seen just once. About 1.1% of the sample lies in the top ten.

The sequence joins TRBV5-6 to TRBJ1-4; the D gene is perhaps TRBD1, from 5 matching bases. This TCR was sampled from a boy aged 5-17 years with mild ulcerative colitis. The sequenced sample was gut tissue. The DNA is TGTGCCAGCAGCTCTGACAGCCGAGAAAAACTGTTTTTT. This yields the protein CASSSDSREKLFF.